Detailed here is one TCR beta chain. The CDR3 has 14 amino acids. Germline lookup yields CDR1 MNHEY and CDR2 SVGAGI. Deletions cut 2 bases from V and 1 base from J, with 8 bases between. This record comes from a study of Ad26.COV2.S vaccination and SARS-CoV-2 variants. On the study more broadly: Ad26.COV2.S given intramuscularly, once or twice 56 days apart.

Measured with immunoSEQ multiplex PCR; TCRdb has only the in-frame clones, and not every one. The data hold 440,000 or so clones, with roughly 90% observed a single time. Sample treatment: 19 received Ad26.COV2.S at low or high dose, single or two shots; about five received placebo; per-sample allocation not given. Sampling was performed 63 days after the first vaccine or placebo injection. This receptor was taken from a person aged 18 to 65 who received the Ad26.COV2.S COVID-19 vaccine or a placebo. The sequencing used peripheral blood, collected in a trial of Ad26.COV2.S vaccine versus placebo. V and J are TRBV6-5 and TRBJ1-1, with D possibly being TRBD1 (5 bases). DNA for the CDR3: TGTGCCAGCAGTTACAGGGACGGGAACACTGAAGCTTTCTTT. Protein product: CASSYRDGNTEAFF.